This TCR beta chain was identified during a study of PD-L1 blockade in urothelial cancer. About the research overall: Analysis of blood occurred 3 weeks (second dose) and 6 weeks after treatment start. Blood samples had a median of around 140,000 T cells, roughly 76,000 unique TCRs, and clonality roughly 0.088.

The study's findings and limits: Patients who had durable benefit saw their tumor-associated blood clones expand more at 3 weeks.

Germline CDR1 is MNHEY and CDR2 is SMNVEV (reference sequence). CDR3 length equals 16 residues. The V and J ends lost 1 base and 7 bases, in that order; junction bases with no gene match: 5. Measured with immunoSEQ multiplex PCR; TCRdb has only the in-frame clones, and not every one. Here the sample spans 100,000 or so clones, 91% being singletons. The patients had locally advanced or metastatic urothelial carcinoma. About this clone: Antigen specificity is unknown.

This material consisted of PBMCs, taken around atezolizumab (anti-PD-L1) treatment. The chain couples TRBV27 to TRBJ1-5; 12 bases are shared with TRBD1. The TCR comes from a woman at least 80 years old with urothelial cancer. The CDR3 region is CASSLFGGQGAQPQHF. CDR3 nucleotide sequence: TGTGCCAGCAGTTTATTTGGGGGACAGGGGGCACAGCCCCAGCATTTT.